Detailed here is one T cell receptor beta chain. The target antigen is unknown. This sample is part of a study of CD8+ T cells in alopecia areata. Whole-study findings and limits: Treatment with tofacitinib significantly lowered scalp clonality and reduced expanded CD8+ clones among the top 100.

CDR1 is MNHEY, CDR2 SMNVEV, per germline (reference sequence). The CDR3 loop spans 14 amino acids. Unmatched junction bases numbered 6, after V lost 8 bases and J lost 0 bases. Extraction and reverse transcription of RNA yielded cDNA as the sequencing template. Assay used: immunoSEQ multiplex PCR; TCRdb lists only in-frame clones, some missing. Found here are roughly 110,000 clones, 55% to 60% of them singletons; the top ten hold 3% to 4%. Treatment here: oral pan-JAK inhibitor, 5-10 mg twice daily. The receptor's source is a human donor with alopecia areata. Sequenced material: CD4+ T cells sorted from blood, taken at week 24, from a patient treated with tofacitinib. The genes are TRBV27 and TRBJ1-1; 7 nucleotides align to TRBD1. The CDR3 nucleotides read TGTGCCAGCCATGTGGGACAGATGAACACTGAAGCTTTCTTT. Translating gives CASHVGQMNTEAFF.